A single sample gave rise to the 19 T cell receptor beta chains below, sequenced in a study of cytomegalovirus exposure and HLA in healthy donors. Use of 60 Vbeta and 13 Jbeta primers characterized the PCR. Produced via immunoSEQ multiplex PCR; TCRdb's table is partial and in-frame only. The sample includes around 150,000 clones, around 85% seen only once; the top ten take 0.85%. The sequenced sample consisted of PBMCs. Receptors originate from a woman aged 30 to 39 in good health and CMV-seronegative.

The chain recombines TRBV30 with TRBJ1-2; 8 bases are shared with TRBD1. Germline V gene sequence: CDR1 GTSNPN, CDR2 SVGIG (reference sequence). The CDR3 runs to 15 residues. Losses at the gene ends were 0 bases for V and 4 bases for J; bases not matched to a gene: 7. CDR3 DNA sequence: TGTGCCTGGAGTGTGGGGCCAGGGGGCGGCTATGGCTACACCTTC. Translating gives CAWSVGPGGGYGYTF. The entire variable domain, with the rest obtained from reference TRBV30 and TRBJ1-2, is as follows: SQTIHQWPATLVQPVGSPLSLECTVEGTSNPNLYWYRQAAGRGLQLLFYSVGIGQISSEVPQNLSASRPQDRQFILSSKKLLLSDSGFYLCAWSVGPGGGYGYTFGSGTRLTVV.

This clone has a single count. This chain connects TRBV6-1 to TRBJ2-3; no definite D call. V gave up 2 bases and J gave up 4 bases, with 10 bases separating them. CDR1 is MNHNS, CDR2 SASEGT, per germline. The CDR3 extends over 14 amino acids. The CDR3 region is CASSETDSADTQYF. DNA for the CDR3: TGTGCCAGCAGTGAAACCGACTCGGCAGATACGCAGTATTTT.

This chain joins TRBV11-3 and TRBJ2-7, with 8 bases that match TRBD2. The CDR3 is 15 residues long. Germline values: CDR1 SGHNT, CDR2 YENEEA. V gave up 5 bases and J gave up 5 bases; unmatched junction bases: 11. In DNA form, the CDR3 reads TGTGCCAGCAGCCTCGGAGTTACGCGGGAGGACGAGCAGTACTTC. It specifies CASSLGVTREDEQYF.

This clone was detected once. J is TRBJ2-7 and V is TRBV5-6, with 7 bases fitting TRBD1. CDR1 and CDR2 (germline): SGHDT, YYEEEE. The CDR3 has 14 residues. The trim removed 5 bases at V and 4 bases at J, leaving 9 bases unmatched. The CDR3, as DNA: TGTGCCAGCAGAGATCGCGACAGGGTATACGAGCAGTACTTC. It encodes CASRDRDRVYEQYF.

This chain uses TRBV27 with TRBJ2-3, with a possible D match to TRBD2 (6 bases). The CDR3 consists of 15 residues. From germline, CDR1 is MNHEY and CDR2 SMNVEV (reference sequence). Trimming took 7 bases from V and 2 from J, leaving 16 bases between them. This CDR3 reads CASTKEGLNTDTQYF. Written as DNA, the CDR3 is TGTGCCAGCACCAAGGAGGGACTTAACACAGATACGCAGTATTTT.

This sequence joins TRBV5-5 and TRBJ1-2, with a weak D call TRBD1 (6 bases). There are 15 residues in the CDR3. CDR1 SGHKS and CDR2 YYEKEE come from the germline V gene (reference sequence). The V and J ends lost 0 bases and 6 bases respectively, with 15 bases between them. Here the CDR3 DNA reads TGTGCCAGCAGCTTGGTTCTCAGGGGATTCGATGGCTACACCTTC. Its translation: CASSLVLRGFDGYTF.

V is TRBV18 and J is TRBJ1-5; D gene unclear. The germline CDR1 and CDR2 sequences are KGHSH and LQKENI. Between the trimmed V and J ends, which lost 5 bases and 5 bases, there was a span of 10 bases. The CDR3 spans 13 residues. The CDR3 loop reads CASSGGLDQPQHF. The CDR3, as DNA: TGTGCCAGCTCAGGAGGGCTGGATCAGCCCCAGCATTTT.

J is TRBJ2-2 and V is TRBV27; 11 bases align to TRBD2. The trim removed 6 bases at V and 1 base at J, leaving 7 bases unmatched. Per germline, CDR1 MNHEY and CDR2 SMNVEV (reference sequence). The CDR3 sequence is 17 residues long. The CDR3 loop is CASRDLGTSGNTGELFF. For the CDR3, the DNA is TGTGCCAGCAGAGATTTGGGGACTAGCGGGAACACCGGGGAGCTGTTTTTT.

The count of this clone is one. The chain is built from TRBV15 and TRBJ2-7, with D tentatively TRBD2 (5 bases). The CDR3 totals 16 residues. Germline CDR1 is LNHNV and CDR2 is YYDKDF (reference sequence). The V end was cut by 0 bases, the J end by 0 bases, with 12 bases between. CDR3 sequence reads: CATSRDVGVSSYEQYF. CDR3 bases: TGTGCCACCAGCAGAGATGTCGGGGTCAGCTCCTACGAGCAGTACTTC.

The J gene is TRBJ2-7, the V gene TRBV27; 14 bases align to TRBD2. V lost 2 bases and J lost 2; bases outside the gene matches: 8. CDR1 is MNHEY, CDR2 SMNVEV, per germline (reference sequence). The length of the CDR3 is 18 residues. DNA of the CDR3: TGTGCCAGCAGTTTAGGGACTAGCGGGAGTGGGGCCGCCTACGAGCAGTACTTC. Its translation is CASSLGTSGSGAAYEQYF.

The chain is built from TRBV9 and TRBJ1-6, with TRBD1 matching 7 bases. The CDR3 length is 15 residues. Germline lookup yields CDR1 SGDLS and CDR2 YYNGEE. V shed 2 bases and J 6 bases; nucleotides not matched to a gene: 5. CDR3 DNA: TGTGCCAGCAGCGTCGGGACAGTCGGTAATTCACCCCTCCACTTT. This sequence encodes CASSVGTVGNSPLHF.

The CDR3 region is CAWNLLGQIQRQEAFF. The CDR3 DNA is TGTGCCTGGAACCTACTAGGACAGATCCAAAGGCAAGAAGCTTTCTTT. V gene TRBV30 combines with J gene TRBJ1-1, with TRBD1 as a possible D gene (6 bases). V was clipped by 4 bases and J by 8 bases, with 26 bases between them. There are 16 residues in the CDR3. Germline V CDR1 and CDR2: GTSNPN, SVGIG (reference sequence).

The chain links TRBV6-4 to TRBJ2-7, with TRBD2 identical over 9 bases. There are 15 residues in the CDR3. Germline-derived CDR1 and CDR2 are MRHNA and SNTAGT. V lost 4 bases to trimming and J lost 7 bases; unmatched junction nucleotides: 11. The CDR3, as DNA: TGTGCCAGCAGTGCGGGTAGCGGGAGCCTGCAGGAGCAGTACTTC. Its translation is CASSAGSGSLQEQYF.

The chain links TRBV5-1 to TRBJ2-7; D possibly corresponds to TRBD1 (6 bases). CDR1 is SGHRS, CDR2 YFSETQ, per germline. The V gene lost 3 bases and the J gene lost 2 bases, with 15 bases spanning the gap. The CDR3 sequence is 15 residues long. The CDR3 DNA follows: TGCGCCAGCAGCTCGACCGGGACACCCCCCTACGAGCAGTACTTC. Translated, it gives CASSSTGTPPYEQYF.

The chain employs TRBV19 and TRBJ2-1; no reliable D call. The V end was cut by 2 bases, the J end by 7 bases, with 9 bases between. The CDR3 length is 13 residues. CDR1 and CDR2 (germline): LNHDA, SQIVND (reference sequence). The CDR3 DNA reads TGTGCCAGTAGTATAATCGGGTCAAATGAGCAGTTCTTC. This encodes CASSIIGSNEQFF.

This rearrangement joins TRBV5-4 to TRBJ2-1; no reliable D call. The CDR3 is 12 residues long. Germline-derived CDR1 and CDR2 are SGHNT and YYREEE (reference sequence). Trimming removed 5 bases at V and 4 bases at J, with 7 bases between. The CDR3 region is CASSYSYNEQFF. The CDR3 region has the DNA TGTGCCAGCAGTTATAGTTACAATGAGCAGTTCTTC. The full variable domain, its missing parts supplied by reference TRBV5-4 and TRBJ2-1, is ETGVTQSPTHLIKTRGQQVTLRCSSQSGHNTVSWYQQALGQGPQFIFQYYREEENGRGNFPPRFSGLQFPNYSSELNVNALELDDSALYLCASSYSYNEQFFGPGTRLTVL.

The chain's CDR3 is CASSTGAHEQYF. Written as DNA, the CDR3 is TGTGCCAGCAGTACAGGGGCCCACGAGCAGTACTTC. This rearrangement joins TRBV6-5 to TRBJ2-7, with 7 bases lining up with TRBD1. CDR1 and CDR2 (germline): MNHEY, SVGAGI. This CDR3 contains 12 residues. J gave up 5 bases and V 5 bases, and 3 bases lay outside the gene matches.

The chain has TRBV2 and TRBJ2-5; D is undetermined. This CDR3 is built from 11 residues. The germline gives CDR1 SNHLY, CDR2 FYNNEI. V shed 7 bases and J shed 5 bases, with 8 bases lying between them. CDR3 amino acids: CASIPEETQYF. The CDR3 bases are TGTGCCAGCATTCCCGAGGAGACCCAGTACTTC.

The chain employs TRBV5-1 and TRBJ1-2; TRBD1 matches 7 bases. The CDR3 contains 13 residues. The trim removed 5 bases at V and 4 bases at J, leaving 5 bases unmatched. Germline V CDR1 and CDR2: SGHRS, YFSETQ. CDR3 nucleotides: TGCGCCAGCAGTGACAGGGTGGGCTATGGCTACACCTTC. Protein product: CASSDRVGYGYTF. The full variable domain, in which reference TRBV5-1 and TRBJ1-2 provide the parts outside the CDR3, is KAGVTQTPRYLIKTRGQQVTLSCSPISGHRSVSWYQQTPGQGLQFLFEYFSETQRNKGNFPGRFSGRQFSNSRSEMNVSTLELGDSALYLCASSDRVGYGYTFGSGTRLTVV.